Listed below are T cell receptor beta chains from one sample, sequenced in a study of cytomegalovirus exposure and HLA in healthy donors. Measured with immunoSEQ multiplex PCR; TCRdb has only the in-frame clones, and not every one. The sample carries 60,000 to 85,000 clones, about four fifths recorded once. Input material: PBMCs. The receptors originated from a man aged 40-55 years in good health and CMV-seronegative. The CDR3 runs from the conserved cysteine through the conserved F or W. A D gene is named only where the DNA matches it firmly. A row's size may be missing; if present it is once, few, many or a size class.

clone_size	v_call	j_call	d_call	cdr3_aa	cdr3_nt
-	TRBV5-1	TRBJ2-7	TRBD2	CASSPRTSGSYEQYF	TGCGCCAGCAGCCCCAGGACTAGCGGGAGTTATGAGCAGTACTTC
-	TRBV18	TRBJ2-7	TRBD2	CASSTKSGSSYEQYF	TGTGCCAGCTCAACCAAAAGCGGGAGCTCCTACGAGCAGTACTTC
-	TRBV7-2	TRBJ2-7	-	CASSFDRLSYEQYF	TGTGCCAGCAGCTTTGACAGGCTATCCTACGAGCAGTACTTC
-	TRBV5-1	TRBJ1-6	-	CASSLDRVDNSPLHF	TGCGCCAGCAGCTTGGACAGGGTGGATAATTCACCCCTCCACTTT
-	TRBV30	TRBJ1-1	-	CAWKGGNTEAFF	TGTGCCTGGAAAGGGGGGAACACTGAAGCTTTCTTT
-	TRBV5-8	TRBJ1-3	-	CASSWDKGTIYF	TGTGCCAGCAGCTGGGACAAAGGCACCATATATTTT
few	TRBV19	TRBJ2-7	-	CASSLRTSEQYF	TGTGCCAGTAGTCTCCGGACATCCGAGCAGTACTTC
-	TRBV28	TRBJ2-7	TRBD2	CASSLVTSGSYEQYF	TGTGCCAGCAGCCTAGTAACTAGCGGGAGCTACGAGCAGTACTTC
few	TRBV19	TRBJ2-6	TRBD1	CASSMQTGAGANVLTF	TGTGCCAGTAGTATGCAGACAGGGGCTGGGGCCAACGTCCTGACTTTC
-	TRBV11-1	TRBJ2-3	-	CASSLAADTDTQYF	TGTGCCAGCAGCCTAGCTGCGGATACAGATACGCAGTATTTT
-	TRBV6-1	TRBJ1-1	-	CATRGGGTTGAFF	TGTGCCACCCGTGGGGGGGGGACTACCGGGGCTTTCTTT
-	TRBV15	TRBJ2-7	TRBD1	CATSGRTGQPYEQYF	TGTGCCACCAGCGGACGGACAGGGCAACCCTACGAGCAGTACTTC
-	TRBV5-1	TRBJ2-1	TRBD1	CASSPGQGAYNEQFF	TGCGCCAGCAGCCCGGGACAGGGGGCGTACAATGAGCAGTTCTTC
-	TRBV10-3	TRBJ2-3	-	CAISDRETSTDTQYF	TGTGCCATCAGTGACCGCGAGACTAGCACAGATACGCAGTATTTT
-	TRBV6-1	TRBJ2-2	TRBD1	CASYNRGRTGELFF	TGTGCCAGTTACAACAGGGGCCGCACCGGGGAGCTGTTTTTT
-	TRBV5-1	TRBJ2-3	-	CASSLAGTDTQYF	TGCGCCAGCAGCTTGGCCGGGACAGATACGCAGTATTTT
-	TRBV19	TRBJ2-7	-	CATSKNSLEQYF	TGTGCCACCTCAAAGAACTCTCTAGAGCAGTACTTC
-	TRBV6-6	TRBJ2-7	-	CASSYHREGQYF	TGTGCCAGCAGTTACCACAGGGAAGGGCAGTACTTC
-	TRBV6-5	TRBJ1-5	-	CASSAKSIPQHF	TGTGCCAGCAGTGCTAAAAGTATTCCCCAGCATTTT
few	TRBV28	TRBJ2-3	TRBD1	CASKPDRGKFSTDTQYF	TGTGCCAGCAAGCCAGACAGGGGAAAATTTAGCACAGATACGCAGTATTTT
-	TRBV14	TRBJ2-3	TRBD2	CASSLGTSATTDTQYF	TGTGCCAGCAGCCTCGGGACTAGCGCGACCACAGATACGCAGTATTTT
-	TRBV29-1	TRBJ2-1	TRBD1	CSVEGADRGSYNEQFF	TGCAGCGTTGAAGGGGCTGACAGGGGCTCCTACAATGAGCAGTTCTTC
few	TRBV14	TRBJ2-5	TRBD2	CASSLAGLAGQETQYF	TGTGCCAGCAGCCTTGCGGGACTAGCAGGGCAAGAGACCCAGTACTTC